This TCR beta chain came from a study of blood T cell repertoires in COVID-19. Study-level information: COVID-19 samples collected from the United States, Italy and Spain covered acute and convalescent phases. From T cells, B-cell-depleted T cells, or PBMCs came the material, which was cDNA or gDNA.

This clone appeared once. In the original processing: Quantification of nucleated cells was approximated via reference gene primer amplification. The data were produced by immunoSEQ multiplex PCR, yet TCRdb's version contains in-frame clones alone and is incomplete. D and trimming come from the DNA, and the V and J calls and clone size come from that table. This sample has about 210,000 clones, with around 92% found just once. The material sequenced was peripheral blood. The sequence derives from a man younger than 45 with acute or convalescent COVID-19.

CDR3 in DNA: TGTGCCAGCAGTGAGACTGGAGCGGGGGCGCGGGACGATGAGCAGTTCTTC. Protein: CASSETGAGARDDEQFF. The chain recombines TRBV25-1 with TRBJ2-1, with 8 bases aligning to TRBD2. This CDR3 has 17 residues. Germline loops: CDR1 MGHDK, CDR2 SYGVNS. V lost 3 bases, J lost 8 bases, and 15 bases stayed unmatched.